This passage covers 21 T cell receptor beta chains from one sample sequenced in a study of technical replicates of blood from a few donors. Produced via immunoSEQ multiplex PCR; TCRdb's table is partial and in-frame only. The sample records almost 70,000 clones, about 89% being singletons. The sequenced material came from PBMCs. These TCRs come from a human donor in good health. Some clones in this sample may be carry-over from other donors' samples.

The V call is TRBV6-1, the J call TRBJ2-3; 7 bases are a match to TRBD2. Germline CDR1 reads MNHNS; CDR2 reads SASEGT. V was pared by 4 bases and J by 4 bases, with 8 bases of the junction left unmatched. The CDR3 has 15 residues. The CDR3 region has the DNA TGTGCCAGCAGTGCTAGCGGTGATGCCCCAGATACGCAGTATTTT. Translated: CASSASGDAPDTQYF.

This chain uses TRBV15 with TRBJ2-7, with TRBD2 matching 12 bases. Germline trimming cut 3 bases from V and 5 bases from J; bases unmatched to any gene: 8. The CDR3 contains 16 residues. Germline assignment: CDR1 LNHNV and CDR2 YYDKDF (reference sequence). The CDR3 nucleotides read TGTGCCACCAGCAGCGCTAGACTAGCGGGGGAAAACGAGCAGTACTTC. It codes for CATSSARLAGENEQYF. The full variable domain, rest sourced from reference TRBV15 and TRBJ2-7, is DAMVIQNPRYQVTQFGKPVTLSCSQTLNHNVMYWYQQKSSQAPKLLFHYYDKDFNNEADTPDNFQSRRPNTSFCFLDIRSPGLGDTAMYLCATSSARLAGENEQYFGPGTRLTVT.

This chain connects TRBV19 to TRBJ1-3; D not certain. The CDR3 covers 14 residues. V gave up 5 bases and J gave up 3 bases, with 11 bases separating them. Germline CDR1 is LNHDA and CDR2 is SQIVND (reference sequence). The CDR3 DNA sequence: TGTGCCAGTAGTCTGGCGGGAAGTGGAAACACCATATATTTT. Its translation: CASSLAGSGNTIYF.

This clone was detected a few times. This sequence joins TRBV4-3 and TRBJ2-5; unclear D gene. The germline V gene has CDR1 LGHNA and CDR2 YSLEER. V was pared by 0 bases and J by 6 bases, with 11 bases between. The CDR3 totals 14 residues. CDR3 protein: CASSQDRGIKTQYF. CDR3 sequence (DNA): TGCGCCAGCAGCCAAGATCGAGGTATTAAGACCCAGTACTTC.

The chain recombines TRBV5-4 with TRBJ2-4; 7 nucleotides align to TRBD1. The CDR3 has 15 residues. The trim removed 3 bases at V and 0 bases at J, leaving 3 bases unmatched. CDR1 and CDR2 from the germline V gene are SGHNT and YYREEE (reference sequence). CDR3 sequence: CASSSGQIAKNIQYF. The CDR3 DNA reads TGTGCCAGCAGCTCGGGACAGATAGCCAAAAACATTCAGTACTTC.

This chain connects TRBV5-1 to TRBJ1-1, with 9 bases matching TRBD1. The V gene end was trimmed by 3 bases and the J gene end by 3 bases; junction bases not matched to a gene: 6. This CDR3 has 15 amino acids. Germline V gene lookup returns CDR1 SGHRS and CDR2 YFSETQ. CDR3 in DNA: TGCGCCAGCAGCTGGGGACAGGGCTTGGACACTGAAGCTTTCTTT. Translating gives CASSWGQGLDTEAFF.

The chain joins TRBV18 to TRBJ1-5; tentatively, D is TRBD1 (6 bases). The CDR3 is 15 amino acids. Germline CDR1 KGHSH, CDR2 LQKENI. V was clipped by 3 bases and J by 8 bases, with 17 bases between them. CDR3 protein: CASSPQTGSPEPQHF. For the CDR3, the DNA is TGTGCCAGCTCACCCCAGACAGGCTCCCCAGAGCCCCAGCATTTT.

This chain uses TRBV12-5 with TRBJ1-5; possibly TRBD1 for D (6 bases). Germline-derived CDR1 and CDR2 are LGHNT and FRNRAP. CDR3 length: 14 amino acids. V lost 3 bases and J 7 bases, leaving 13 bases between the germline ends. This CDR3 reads CASGLGGVGQPQHF. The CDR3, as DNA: TGTGCTAGTGGTTTAGGGGGGGTAGGACAGCCCCAGCATTTT.

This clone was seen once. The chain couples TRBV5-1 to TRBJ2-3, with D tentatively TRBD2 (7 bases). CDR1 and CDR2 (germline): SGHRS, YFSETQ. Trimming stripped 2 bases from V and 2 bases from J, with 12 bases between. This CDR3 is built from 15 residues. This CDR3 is CASSFTGRATDTQYF. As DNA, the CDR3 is TGCGCCAGCAGCTTCACAGGGAGGGCCACAGATACGCAGTATTTT.

CDR3 in amino acids: CASSLRDLSNEQFF. DNA of the CDR3: TGTGCCAGCAGCCTACGGGACTTATCCAATGAGCAGTTCTTC. The rearrangement links TRBV9 to TRBJ2-1, with a weak D call TRBD2 (6 bases). CDR1 and CDR2 from the germline V gene are SGDLS and YYNGEE. The V gene lost 4 bases and the J gene lost 6 bases, with 14 bases spanning the gap. The CDR3 extends over 14 amino acids.

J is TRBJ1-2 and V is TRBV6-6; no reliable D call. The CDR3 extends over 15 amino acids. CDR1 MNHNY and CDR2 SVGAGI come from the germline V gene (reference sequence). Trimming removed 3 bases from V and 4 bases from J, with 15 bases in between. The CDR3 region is CASSYTGISSYGYTF. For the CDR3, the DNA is TGTGCCAGCAGTTATACCGGGATATCTAGCTATGGCTACACCTTC.

Written as DNA, the CDR3 is TGTGCCAGCAGCCAAGATCAGGGTGACCATTCCTACGAGCAGTACTTC. Translated: CASSQDQGDHSYEQYF. The chain has TRBV4-2 and TRBJ2-7, with D possibly being TRBD1 (5 bases). The CDR3 totals 16 residues. Germline V lookup: CDR1 LGHNA, CDR2 YNFKEQ. V dropped 0 bases and J dropped 1 base, with 13 bases sitting between them.

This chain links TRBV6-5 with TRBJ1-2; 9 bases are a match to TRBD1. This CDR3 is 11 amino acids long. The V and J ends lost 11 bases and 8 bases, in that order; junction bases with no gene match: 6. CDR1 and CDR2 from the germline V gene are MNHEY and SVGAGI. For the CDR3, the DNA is TGTGCCTCCGGGGACAGGGTCGGCTACACCTTC. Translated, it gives CASGDRVGYTF.

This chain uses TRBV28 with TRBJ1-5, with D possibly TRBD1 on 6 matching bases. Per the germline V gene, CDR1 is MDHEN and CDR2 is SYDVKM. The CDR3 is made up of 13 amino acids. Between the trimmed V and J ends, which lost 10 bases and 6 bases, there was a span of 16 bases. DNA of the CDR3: TGTGCCACCACCGGGGGGGGCAGTCAGCCCCAGCATTTT. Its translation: CATTGGGSQPQHF. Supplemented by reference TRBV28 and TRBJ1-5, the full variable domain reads DVKVTQSSRYLVKRTGEKVFLECVQDMDHENMFWYRQDPGLGLRLIYFSYDVKMKEKGDIPEGYSVSREKKERFSLILESASTNQTSMYLCATTGGGSQPQHFGDGTRLSIL.

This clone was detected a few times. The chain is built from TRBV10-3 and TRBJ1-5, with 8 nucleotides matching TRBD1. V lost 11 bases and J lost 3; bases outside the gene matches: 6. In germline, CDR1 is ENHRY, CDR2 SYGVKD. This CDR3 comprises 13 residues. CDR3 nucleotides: TGTGCCTCTGGACAGGGAACCAATCAGCCCCAGCATTTT. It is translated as CASGQGTNQPQHF.

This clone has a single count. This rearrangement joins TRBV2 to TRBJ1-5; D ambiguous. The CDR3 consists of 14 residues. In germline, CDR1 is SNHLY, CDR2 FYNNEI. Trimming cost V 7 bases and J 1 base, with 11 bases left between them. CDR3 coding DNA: TGTGCCAGCACCCACGAGGGCAGCAATCAGCCCCAGCATTTT. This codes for CASTHEGSNQPQHF.

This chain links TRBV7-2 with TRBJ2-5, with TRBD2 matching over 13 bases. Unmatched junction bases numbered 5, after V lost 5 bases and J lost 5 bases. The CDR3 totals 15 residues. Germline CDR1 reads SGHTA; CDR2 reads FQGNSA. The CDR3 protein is CASSQLAGGPETQYF. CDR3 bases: TGTGCCAGCAGCCAACTAGCGGGAGGGCCGGAGACCCAGTACTTC.

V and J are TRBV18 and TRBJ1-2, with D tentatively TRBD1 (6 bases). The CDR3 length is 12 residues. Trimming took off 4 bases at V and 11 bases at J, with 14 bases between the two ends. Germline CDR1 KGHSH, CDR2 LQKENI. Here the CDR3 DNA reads TGTGCCAGCTCACAAAACAGGGTCCCTTACACCTTC. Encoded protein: CASSQNRVPYTF.

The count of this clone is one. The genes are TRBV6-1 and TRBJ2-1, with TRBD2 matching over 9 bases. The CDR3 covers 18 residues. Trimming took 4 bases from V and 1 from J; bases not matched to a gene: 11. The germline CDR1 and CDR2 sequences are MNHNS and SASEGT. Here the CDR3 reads CASSGSGSVQGSYNEQFF. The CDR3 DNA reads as TGTGCCAGCAGTGGTAGCGGGAGCGTCCAAGGGTCCTACAATGAGCAGTTCTTC.

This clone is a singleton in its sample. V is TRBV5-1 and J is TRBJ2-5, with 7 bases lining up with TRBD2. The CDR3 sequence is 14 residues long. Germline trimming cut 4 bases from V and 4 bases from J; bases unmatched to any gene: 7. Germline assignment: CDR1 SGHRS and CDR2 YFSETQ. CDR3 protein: CASSIDPGGETQYF. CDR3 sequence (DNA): TGCGCCAGCAGCATCGACCCGGGGGGAGAGACCCAGTACTTC. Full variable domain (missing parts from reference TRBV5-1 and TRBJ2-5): KAGVTQTPRYLIKTRGQQVTLSCSPISGHRSVSWYQQTPGQGLQFLFEYFSETQRNKGNFPGRFSGRQFSNSRSEMNVSTLELGDSALYLCASSIDPGGETQYFGPGTRLLVL.

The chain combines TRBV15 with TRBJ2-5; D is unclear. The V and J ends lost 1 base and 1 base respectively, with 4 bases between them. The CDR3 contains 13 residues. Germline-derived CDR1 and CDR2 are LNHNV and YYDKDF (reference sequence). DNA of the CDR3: TGTGCCACCAGCAGAGTAGTCCAAGAGACCCAGTACTTC. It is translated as CATSRVVQETQYF.